Shown below are 28 T cell receptor beta chains from a single sample sequenced in a study of control samples from healthy donors and cancer patients. Repertoires were generated with immunoSEQ multiplex PCR, while TCRdb's copy carries only in-frame clones and drops some. This sample has 120,000 or so clones; around 94% occur once, and the top ten carry approximately 0.58%. What was sequenced was PBMCs. These receptors originate from a man older than 75 with head and neck cancer.

The rearrangement uses TRBV11-3 and TRBJ2-7; perhaps TRBD1 as D (6 bases). Germline lookup yields CDR1 SGHNT and CDR2 YENEEA. Trimming removed 1 base at V and 2 bases at J, with 12 bases between. The CDR3 contains 15 residues. CDR3 coding DNA: TGTGCCAGCAGCTTAGGAGGAACAGGGCCCTACGAGCAGTACTTC. Translating gives CASSLGGTGPYEQYF.

The chain carries TRBV27 and TRBJ2-5; no clear D. Germline V lookup: CDR1 MNHEY, CDR2 SMNVEV (reference sequence). V lost 0 bases, J lost 1 base, and 3 bases lay in between. The CDR3 has 13 amino acids. The CDR3: CASSLSRQETQYF. CDR3 nucleotides: TGTGCCAGCAGTTTATCCCGCCAAGAGACCCAGTACTTC.

This sequence joins TRBV2 and TRBJ1-5; D not resolved. The germline V gene encodes CDR1 SNHLY and CDR2 FYNNEI. This CDR3 is 14 amino acids long. Trimming took off 3 bases at V and 3 bases at J, with 9 bases between the two ends. This CDR3 is CASSEAAANQPQHF. In DNA form, the CDR3 reads TGTGCCAGCAGTGAGGCTGCCGCCAATCAGCCCCAGCATTTT.

To note about this clone: Different DNA sequences within this sample yield the same CDR3. The gene calls are TRBV4-1 and TRBJ2-5, with 13 bases aligning to TRBD2. This CDR3 spans 16 amino acids. Germline trimming cut 1 base from V and 1 base from J; bases unmatched to any gene: 0. Per germline, CDR1 MGHRA and CDR2 YSYEKL. The CDR3 sequence: CASSQGLAGGQETQYF. CDR3 DNA sequence: TGCGCCAGCAGCCAAGGACTAGCGGGGGGCCAAGAGACCCAGTACTTC.

The chain recombines TRBV10-2 with TRBJ1-3; no clear D gene. V was trimmed by 3 bases and J by 0 bases, leaving 3 bases between them. This CDR3 contains 13 residues. Germline-derived CDR1 and CDR2 are WSHSY and SAAADI. The CDR3 DNA is TGCGCCAGCAGTGAAACCTCTGGAAACACCATATATTTT. It is translated as CASSETSGNTIYF.

J is TRBJ2-1 and V is TRBV5-4; 8 nucleotides match TRBD2. This CDR3 is 17 amino acids long. J gave up 0 bases and V 0 bases, and 5 bases lay outside the gene matches. The germline V gene has CDR1 SGHNT and CDR2 YYREEE (reference sequence). The CDR3 here is CASSLGAGASSYNEQFF. The CDR3 coding sequence is TGTGCCAGCAGCTTGGGAGCGGGAGCGAGCTCCTACAATGAGCAGTTCTTC.

V is TRBV2 and J is TRBJ1-5; a possible D gene is TRBD1 (5 bases). The ends were cut back, 6 bases at V and 4 bases at J, with 16 bases in the middle. The CDR3 spans 15 residues. Germline CDR1 and CDR2: SNHLY and FYNNEI. In DNA, the CDR3 is TGTGCCAGCAGAGCGGAGCAGGGCGAAAATCAGCCCCAGCATTTT. Translated: CASRAEQGENQPQHF.

This clone occurred once. This sequence joins TRBV7-9 and TRBJ1-2; unclear D gene. With 0 bases removed from V and 8 bases from J, the gap between germline ends came to 7 bases. Germline loops: CDR1 SEHNR, CDR2 FQNEAQ (reference sequence). This CDR3 region has 12 residues. CDR3 nucleotides: TGTGCCAGCAGCTTAGCAGTCCGCGGCTACACCTTC. It yields the protein CASSLAVRGYTF.

This clone occurred once. The J gene is TRBJ1-2, the V gene TRBV24-1, with a tentative D call TRBD1 (6 bases). V was trimmed by 3 bases and J by 2 bases, leaving 6 bases between them. The CDR3 consists of 13 residues. CDR1 is KGHDR and CDR2 is SFDVKD in the germline V gene. The CDR3: CATSDGQNYGYTF. The CDR3 DNA reads TGTGCCACCAGTGATGGACAGAACTATGGCTACACCTTC.

The genes are TRBV3-1 (or the pseudogene TRBV3-2) and TRBJ2-3; D perhaps matches TRBD2 (5 bases). The CDR3 consists of 13 residues. The V gene's germline CDR1 is LGHDT and CDR2 YNNKEL (reference sequence). V was shortened by 0 bases and J by 9 bases, with 10 bases between the two germline ends. The CDR3 loop reads CASSQDVEGTQYF. CDR3 bases: TGTGCCAGCAGCCAAGATGTTGAGGGAACGCAGTATTTT.

The J gene is TRBJ1-2, the V gene TRBV5-1, with a possible D match to TRBD1 (6 bases). This CDR3 comprises 13 residues. Germline V lookup: CDR1 SGHRS, CDR2 YFSETQ. Trimming removed 4 bases at V and 7 bases at J, with 14 bases between. The CDR3 is CASSSGGASGYTF. CDR3 sequence (DNA): TGCGCCAGCAGCAGCGGGGGGGCGAGTGGCTACACCTTC.

The rearrangement uses TRBV6-2 or TRBV6-3 and TRBJ2-7; 8 positions match TRBD1. CDR1 is MNHEY, CDR2 SVGEGT, per germline. There are 14 residues in the CDR3. J lost 6 bases, V lost 5 bases, and 9 bases had no gene match. The CDR3 nucleotides read TGTGCCAGCAGTGATCCGGGACAGGTTCCCGAGCAGTACTTC. It yields the protein CASSDPGQVPEQYF.

This chain joins TRBV2 and TRBJ1-5, with TRBD1 as a possible D gene (6 bases). Germline V gene lookup returns CDR1 SNHLY and CDR2 FYNNEI. The ends were cut back, 5 bases at V and 2 bases at J, with 13 bases in the middle. The CDR3 consists of 15 residues. The CDR3 region has the DNA TGTGCCAGCAGTTACCAGGGGATGGGCAATCAGCCCCAGCATTTT. Translation: CASSYQGMGNQPQHF.

The rearrangement joins TRBV30 to TRBJ1-1, with D unclear. The CDR3 loop spans 11 amino acids. Germline V gene sequence: CDR1 GTSNPN, CDR2 SVGIG (reference sequence). V was pared by 5 bases and J by 3 bases, with 7 bases between. This CDR3 reads CAWSSYTEAFF. The CDR3 DNA sequence: TGTGCCTGGTCTAGTTACACTGAAGCTTTCTTT.

This clone was seen a handful of times. The chain combines TRBV7-9 with TRBJ1-2; the D is unclear. Germline lookup yields CDR1 SEHNR and CDR2 FQNEAQ (reference sequence). V was cut by 1 base and J by 7 bases, with 4 bases left in between. The CDR3 sequence is 11 residues long. The CDR3 DNA sequence: TGTGCCAGCAGCTTAGGGGGTGGCTACACCTTC. This codes for CASSLGGGYTF.

In its sample, this clone was seen once. This rearrangement joins TRBV6-1 to TRBJ1-5; D unresolved. CDR1 is MNHNS and CDR2 is SASEGT in the germline V gene. V gave up 1 base and J gave up 1 base, with 8 bases separating them. The CDR3 loop spans 15 amino acids. The CDR3 DNA reads as TGTGCCAGCAGTGAAGGGAGCAGAAGCAATCAGCCCCAGCATTTT. Amino acids: CASSEGSRSNQPQHF.

The gene calls are TRBV3-1 (or the pseudogene TRBV3-2) and TRBJ2-1; TRBD2 matches 7 bases. Germline V gene sequence: CDR1 LGHDT, CDR2 YNNKEL (reference sequence). V lost 4 bases and J lost 14; bases outside the gene matches: 11. The CDR3 runs to 13 residues. For the CDR3, the DNA is TGTGCCAGCAGCCTCGGACTAGAGGGAGTAAAGTTCTTC. It is translated as CASSLGLEGVKFF.

The genes are TRBV18 and TRBJ1-1; D is undetermined. Per the germline V gene, CDR1 is KGHSH and CDR2 is LQKENI. The V end lost 0 bases, the J end lost 1 base, and 9 bases lay between the germline ends. The CDR3 sequence is 15 residues long. CDR3 sequence: CASSPPLVKNTEAFF. In DNA form, the CDR3 reads TGTGCCAGCTCACCACCGTTAGTAAAGAACACTGAAGCTTTCTTT.

The chain links TRBV25-1 to TRBJ2-1; TRBD2 matches at 12 bases. The germline CDR1 and CDR2 sequences are MGHDK and SYGVNS. V trimming: 4 bases; J trimming: 8 bases; junction bases outside the gene matches: 9. CDR3 length equals 16 residues. The CDR3 spells CASSGTSGEGGYEQFF. The CDR3, as DNA: TGTGCCAGCAGTGGGACTAGCGGGGAGGGGGGTTATGAGCAGTTCTTC. The complete variable domain, with remaining parts taken from reference TRBV25-1 and TRBJ2-1, reads EADIYQTPRYLVIGTGKKITLECSQTMGHDKMYWYQQDPGMELHLIHYSYGVNSTEKGDLSSESTVSRIRTEHFPLTLESARPSHTSQYLCASSGTSGEGGYEQFFGPGTRLTVL.

V usage is TRBV14 and J usage is TRBJ2-1, with TRBD2 identical over 11 bases. The CDR3 extends over 20 amino acids. Per the germline V gene, CDR1 is SGHDN and CDR2 is FVKESK. The ends lost 1 base at V and 5 bases at J; junction bases unmatched: 16. Here the CDR3 DNA reads TGTGCCAGCAGCCAAGGAATCGGGACTAGCGGCCCCTTACGAAACAATGAGCAGTTCTTC. This codes for CASSQGIGTSGPLRNNEQFF.

V is TRBV5-4 and J is TRBJ1-2; no clear D gene. Germline-derived CDR1 and CDR2 are SGHNT and YYREEE (reference sequence). V was cut by 0 bases and J by 0 bases, with 3 bases left in between. This CDR3 is 13 amino acids long. This CDR3 reads CASSLETNYGYTF. The CDR3 nucleotides are TGTGCCAGCAGCTTGGAGACTAACTATGGCTACACCTTC.

V usage is TRBV6-5 and J usage is TRBJ2-4; no reliable D call. V lost 7 bases to trimming and J lost 1 base, with 8 bases between them. Germline V CDR1 and CDR2: MNHEY, SVGAGI. The CDR3 is made up of 13 amino acids. The CDR3 loop reads CASMEQAKNIQYF. The CDR3 bases are TGTGCCAGCATGGAGCAGGCCAAAAACATTCAGTACTTC.

This chain joins TRBV11-2 and TRBJ2-7, with TRBD2 as a possible D gene (6 bases). Germline CDR1 SGHAT, CDR2 FQNNGV. The ends were cut back, 3 bases at V and 1 base at J, with 7 bases in the middle. The CDR3 extends over 13 amino acids. The CDR3 coding sequence is TGTGCCAGCAGCTTCGGGACTTCCTACGAGCAGTACTTC. Encoded protein: CASSFGTSYEQYF.

This rearrangement joins TRBV5-1 to TRBJ1-1; possibly TRBD1 for D (5 bases). This CDR3 comprises 14 residues. Per germline, CDR1 SGHRS and CDR2 YFSETQ. The germline V and J ends were trimmed by 2 bases and 2 bases, with 10 bases remaining between them. The chain's CDR3 is CASSFDSRNTEAFF. CDR3 nucleotides: TGCGCCAGCAGCTTTGACAGCCGCAACACTGAAGCTTTCTTT.

The genes are TRBV6-5 and TRBJ2-2; D tentatively reads TRBD1 or TRBD2 (6 bases each). With 6 bases removed from V and 3 bases from J, the gap between germline ends came to 14 bases. Germline V gives CDR1 MNHEY, CDR2 SVGAGI. CDR3 length equals 15 residues. The chain's CDR3 is CASRQRGVHTGELFF. The DNA for the CDR3 is TGTGCCAGCAGGCAAAGGGGGGTTCACACCGGGGAGCTGTTTTTT.

The rearrangement links TRBV12-5 to TRBJ2-1; perhaps TRBD2 as D (5 bases). V lost 2 bases, J lost 2 bases, and 10 bases lay in between. This CDR3 is 15 amino acids long. CDR1 and CDR2 (germline): LGHNT, FRNRAP. The chain's CDR3 is CASGLREGAYNEQFF. As DNA, the CDR3 is TGTGCTAGTGGTTTGCGGGAAGGAGCCTACAATGAGCAGTTCTTC.

The rearrangement joins TRBV7-2 to TRBJ2-1; 13 bases agree with TRBD2. The germline V gene has CDR1 SGHTA and CDR2 FQGNSA. Germline trimming cut 5 bases from V and 7 bases from J; bases unmatched to any gene: 8. The length of the CDR3 is 16 residues. Here the CDR3 DNA reads TGTGCCAGCAGCGCACGGACTAGCGGGGGTACTAATGAGCAGTTCTTC. Translation gives CASSARTSGGTNEQFF.

The chain employs TRBV4-1 and TRBJ2-3; no firm D call. V was pared by 1 base and J by 1 base, with 12 bases between. The CDR3 consists of 16 residues. Per germline, CDR1 MGHRA and CDR2 YSYEKL. CDR3 residues: CASSQVPSVCTDTQYF. CDR3 sequence (DNA): TGCGCCAGCAGCCAAGTTCCGAGCGTATGCACAGATACGCAGTATTTT.